These 30 T cell receptor beta chains came from one sample sequenced in a study of memory CD4+ T cells and cytomegalovirus serostatus. The method was immunoSEQ multiplex PCR; TCRdb's version includes in-frame clones alone and lacks a portion of them. This repertoire shows under 55,000 clones, 80% found once; its top ten account for about 1.4%. The sort gate was single viable CD3+CD4+CD8-CD45RO+ cells for memory CD4+ T cells. The sample consisted of memory CD4+ T cells from blood. Receptor source: an adult in good health and CMV-seropositive.

The chain is built from TRBV7-2 and TRBJ2-3; 7 positions agree with TRBD2. Unmatched junction bases numbered 12, after V lost 1 base and J lost 5 bases. This CDR3 is built from 17 residues. Germline V CDR1 and CDR2: SGHTA, FQGNSA. The CDR3 DNA reads as TGTGCCAGCAGCTTAGTATCTTTGGCAGGCGGGGGAGATACGCAGTATTTT. Translated, it gives CASSLVSLAGGGDTQYF.

This clone was observed a few times. The V and J genes are TRBV28 and TRBJ1-2; a possible D gene is TRBD1 (6 bases). V gave up 7 bases and J gave up 1 base, with 16 bases separating them. There are 15 residues in the CDR3. The V gene's germline CDR1 is MDHEN and CDR2 SYDVKM. In DNA form, the CDR3 reads TGTGCCAGCATGGGGGGGGCATTGGGTAACTATGGCTACACCTTC. Protein product: CASMGGALGNYGYTF.

The chain employs TRBV10-1 and TRBJ2-2; D is unresolved. CDR1 and CDR2 from the germline V gene are WNHNN and SYGVQD (reference sequence). Trimming stripped 4 bases from V and 1 base from J, with 4 bases between. The CDR3 totals 13 residues. The CDR3 loop reads CASSVRNTGELFF. CDR3 bases: TGCGCCAGCAGTGTTCGGAACACCGGGGAGCTGTTTTTT.

CDR3 nucleotide sequence: TGTGCCAGCAGGGCCCCGCTATACGAGCAGTACTTC. It yields the protein CASRAPLYEQYF. The genes are TRBV6-1 and TRBJ2-7; D not resolved. This CDR3 region has 12 residues. The V end lost 6 bases, the J end lost 4 bases, and 10 bases lay between the germline ends. CDR1 is MNHNS, CDR2 SASEGT, per germline.

This clone was seen only once. The rearrangement uses TRBV19 and TRBJ2-7, with unresolved D. Trimming removed 5 bases at V and 0 bases at J, with 17 bases between. The CDR3 is 16 amino acids. CDR1 and CDR2 from the germline V gene are LNHDA and SQIVND (reference sequence). CDR3 nucleotides: TGTGCCAGTAGTCCCGCCCCCCGATTTAACTCCTACGAGCAGTACTTC. It codes for CASSPAPRFNSYEQYF. The full variable domain, its missing parts supplied by reference TRBV19 and TRBJ2-7, is DGGITQSPKYLFRKEGQNVTLSCEQNLNHDAMYWYRQDPGQGLRLIYYSQIVNDFQKGDIAEGYSVSREKKESFPLTVTSAQKNPTAFYLCASSPAPRFNSYEQYFGPGTRLTVT.

This sequence joins TRBV6-5 and TRBJ2-7; a possible D gene is TRBD2 (5 bases). The CDR3 totals 15 residues. V was pared by 5 bases and J by 4 bases, with 18 bases between. Germline V gene sequence: CDR1 MNHEY, CDR2 SVGAGI. CDR3 sequence reads: CASSAPGVRKYEQYF. The CDR3 coding sequence is TGTGCCAGCAGTGCCCCCGGGGTACGTAAGTACGAGCAGTACTTC.

This clone was observed a few times. The rearrangement joins TRBV4-2 to TRBJ2-7, with 7 bases aligning to TRBD1. The junction had 7 bases not matched to a gene; V was cut back by 2 bases and J by 6 bases. Germline V gene lookup returns CDR1 LGHNA and CDR2 YNFKEQ. The CDR3 has 14 amino acids. CDR3 sequence: CASSQPGQYPEQYF. The CDR3 DNA follows: TGTGCCAGCAGCCAACCGGGACAGTACCCCGAGCAGTACTTC.

The J gene is TRBJ1-4, the V gene TRBV7-9; D call uncertain. CDR1 and CDR2 (germline): SEHNR, FQNEAQ (reference sequence). CDR3 size: 14 residues. V dropped 1 base and J dropped 3 bases, with 6 bases sitting between them. Here the CDR3 DNA reads TGTGCCAGCAGCTTAGTACAGTCTAATGAAAAACTGTTTTTT. It is translated as CASSLVQSNEKLFF.

This chain connects TRBV5-6 to TRBJ2-6; possibly TRBD2 for D (5 bases). Trimming took 3 bases from V and 0 from J, leaving 13 bases between them. Per the germline V gene, CDR1 is SGHDT and CDR2 is YYEEEE. The CDR3 covers 17 residues. The CDR3 is CASSWTGLSSGANVLTF. The CDR3 nucleotides are TGTGCCAGCAGCTGGACGGGGTTAAGCTCTGGGGCCAACGTCCTGACTTTC.

The J gene is TRBJ1-2, the V gene TRBV18, with 7 bases matching TRBD1. CDR3 length: 18 residues. The germline CDR1 and CDR2 sequences are KGHSH and LQKENI. The junction had 22 bases not matched to a gene; V was cut back by 5 bases and J by 7 bases. Here the CDR3 reads CASSSTLTLGGADGGYTF. DNA for the CDR3: TGTGCCAGCTCATCAACCTTGACATTAGGGGGCGCGGATGGTGGCTACACCTTC.

The J gene is TRBJ2-1, the V gene TRBV15; D call uncertain. The germline V and J ends were trimmed by 1 base and 10 bases, with 11 bases remaining between them. This CDR3 region has 13 residues. Per the germline V gene, CDR1 is LNHNV and CDR2 is YYDKDF (reference sequence). The DNA for the CDR3 is TGTGCCACCAGCAGAGGGAGCGATCCGGAGCAGTTCTTC. Its translation: CATSRGSDPEQFF.

This clone was observed once. The chain employs TRBV19 and TRBJ2-1, with TRBD2 matching 8 bases. V shed 5 bases and J 4 bases; nucleotides not matched to a gene: 10. The CDR3 totals 16 residues. Germline-derived CDR1 and CDR2 are LNHDA and SQIVND (reference sequence). The CDR3 nucleotides are TGTGCCAGTAGTGGCCGTAGCGGGGTAAGATACAATGAGCAGTTCTTC. It yields the protein CASSGRSGVRYNEQFF.

In DNA form, the CDR3 reads TGTGCCAGTAGACTGGGACAGGCGAACACTGAAGCTTTCTTT. This encodes CASRLGQANTEAFF. V is TRBV19 and J is TRBJ1-1, with 8 bases lining up with TRBD1. This CDR3 has 14 residues. The ends lost 6 bases at V and 1 base at J; junction bases unmatched: 4. In germline, CDR1 is LNHDA, CDR2 SQIVND (reference sequence).

This clone turned up a few times. V usage is TRBV6-5 and J usage is TRBJ1-5, with a weak D call TRBD1 (5 bases). The germline V gene encodes CDR1 MNHEY and CDR2 SVGAGI. The ends were cut back, 8 bases at V and 7 bases at J, with 6 bases in the middle. There are 10 residues in the CDR3. The CDR3: CASGGQPQHF. The CDR3 DNA reads TGTGCCAGCGGGGGACAGCCCCAGCATTTT.

The CDR3 sequence: CASSLEVGRGTQYF. In DNA, the CDR3 is TGTGCCAGCAGCTTAGAAGTTGGCCGGGGTACCCAGTACTTC. The chain carries TRBV11-2 and TRBJ2-5; D perhaps matches TRBD2 (5 bases). Germline V lookup: CDR1 SGHAT, CDR2 FQNNGV. V lost 0 bases, J lost 8 bases, and 13 bases lay in between. CDR3 length: 14 residues.

V and J are TRBV2 and TRBJ2-5, with D perhaps TRBD1 (6 bases). The CDR3 has 14 amino acids. Deletions cut 3 bases from V and 5 bases from J, with 13 bases between. Germline-derived CDR1 and CDR2 are SNHLY and FYNNEI. CDR3 sequence reads: CASSDRQAGETQYF. CDR3 nucleotides: TGTGCCAGCAGTGACCGACAGGCTGGGGAGACCCAGTACTTC.

In its sample, this clone was seen a few times. The chain combines TRBV5-1 with TRBJ1-1; 8 nucleotides match TRBD1. The CDR3 spans 15 residues. Germline lookup yields CDR1 SGHRS and CDR2 YFSETQ. The V and J ends lost 5 bases and 5 bases, in that order; junction bases with no gene match: 11. The CDR3 spells CASSRLDRGDTEAFF. The CDR3 coding sequence is TGCGCCAGCAGTCGTCTCGACAGGGGTGATACTGAAGCTTTCTTT.

This clone was seen a handful of times. The chain has TRBV7-2 and TRBJ2-5, with TRBD2 matching over 14 bases. Germline values: CDR1 SGHTA, CDR2 FQGNSA. CDR3 length: 16 amino acids. J lost 2 bases, V lost 5 bases, and 4 bases had no gene match. In DNA, the CDR3 is TGTGCCAGCAGCCCAGGGACTAGCGGGGGACAAGAGACCCAGTACTTC. It codes for CASSPGTSGGQETQYF.

The chain links TRBV12-5 to TRBJ1-5; no clear D gene. Trimming removed 5 bases from V and 4 bases from J, with 9 bases in between. The CDR3 covers 13 residues. Germline CDR1 reads LGHNT; CDR2 reads FRNRAP. The CDR3 DNA follows: TGTGCTAGTGGTATCGGGAGTAATCAGCCCCAGCATTTT. This sequence encodes CASGIGSNQPQHF. The variable domain in full, with the rest retrieved from reference TRBV12-5 and TRBJ1-5, is DARVTQTPRHKVTEMGQEVTMRCQPILGHNTVFWYRQTMMQGLELLAYFRNRAPLDDSGMPKDRFSAEMPDATLATLKIQPSEPRDSAVYFCASGIGSNQPQHFGDGTRLSIL.

V and J are TRBV5-6 and TRBJ1-6; D call uncertain. V lost 0 bases to trimming and J lost 15 bases, with 13 bases between them. The V gene's germline CDR1 is SGHDT and CDR2 YYEEEE. CDR3 length: 13 residues. CDR3 in DNA: TGTGCCAGCAGCTTGGTGGAAACGGCTCGCCTCCACTTT. Translated, it gives CASSLVETARLHF.

The chain has TRBV19 and TRBJ2-5; TRBD1 matches 7 bases. CDR1 and CDR2 (germline): LNHDA, SQIVND (reference sequence). With V trimmed by 3 bases and J by 4 bases, 5 bases remained unmatched. The length of the CDR3 is 14 residues. This CDR3 reads CASSITGVGETQYF. DNA for the CDR3: TGTGCCAGTAGTATTACAGGGGTGGGAGAGACCCAGTACTTC.

The chain is built from TRBV5-1 and TRBJ2-1; TRBD2 aligns across 10 bases. Losses at the gene ends were 4 bases for V and 0 bases for J; bases not matched to a gene: 13. Germline CDR1 is SGHRS and CDR2 is YFSETQ. CDR3 length: 19 amino acids. CDR3 amino acids: CASSPGVAGGPSSYNEQFF. The DNA for the CDR3 is TGCGCCAGCAGCCCCGGGGTAGCGGGAGGCCCCTCCTCCTACAATGAGCAGTTCTTC. The full variable domain, completed using reference TRBV5-1 and TRBJ2-1, is KAGVTQTPRYLIKTRGQQVTLSCSPISGHRSVSWYQQTPGQGLQFLFEYFSETQRNKGNFPGRFSGRQFSNSRSEMNVSTLELGDSALYLCASSPGVAGGPSSYNEQFFGPGTRLTVL.

This chain links TRBV7-2 with TRBJ2-1; TRBD2 aligns across 9 bases. Germline loops: CDR1 SGHTA, CDR2 FQGNSA. This CDR3 comprises 15 residues. J lost 10 bases, V lost 1 base, and 8 bases had no gene match. For the CDR3, the DNA is TGTGCCAGCAGCTTAGAGGGAGCGGGAGGCGGGGAGCAGTTCTTC. Its protein is CASSLEGAGGGEQFF.

This clone came up once. The V and J genes are TRBV15 and TRBJ2-5; 9 bases match TRBD2. The germline V gene encodes CDR1 LNHNV and CDR2 YYDKDF (reference sequence). The CDR3 sequence is 14 residues long. The V and J ends lost 8 bases and 4 bases, in that order; junction bases with no gene match: 8. The CDR3 DNA reads TGTGCCACCGGGCGGGCGGGAGGGGTAGAGACCCAGTACTTC. Its protein product is CATGRAGGVETQYF.

V is TRBV27 and J is TRBJ2-7, with 9 bases identical to TRBD1. Germline V lookup: CDR1 MNHEY, CDR2 SMNVEV (reference sequence). This CDR3 is 14 amino acids long. With V trimmed by 3 bases and J by 6 bases, 6 bases remained unmatched. The CDR3 is CASSLGGQGSEQYF. The CDR3 DNA sequence: TGTGCCAGCAGTTTGGGGGGACAGGGTTCCGAGCAGTACTTC.

The rearrangement joins TRBV30 to TRBJ2-5, with a possible D match to TRBD1 (6 bases). The DNA end is a closer match to TRBJ2-7, so the J assignment may be wrong. Germline loops: CDR1 GTSNPN, CDR2 SVGIG (reference sequence). The CDR3 sequence is 15 residues long. As DNA, the CDR3 is TGTGCCTGGGCGCCAGGGGAGCCGGGCTACTACGAGCAGTACTTC. Amino acids: CAWAPGEPGYYEQYF.

In the case of this clone: The same CDR3 is also encoded by other DNA sequences in this sample. V gene TRBV11-1 combines with J gene TRBJ2-6, with D possibly TRBD2 on 6 matching bases. The CDR3 is 17 amino acids. The germline V and J ends were trimmed by 0 bases and 0 bases, with 9 bases remaining between them. Germline CDR1 is SGHAT and CDR2 is FQDESV (reference sequence). CDR3 sequence (DNA): TGTGCCAGCAGCTTAGCGGGGGGTTACTCTGGGGCCAACGTCCTGACTTTC. Encoded protein: CASSLAGGYSGANVLTF.

The rearrangement uses TRBV5-4 and TRBJ2-2, with D perhaps TRBD2 (6 bases). The CDR3 has 14 residues. V was clipped by 6 bases and J by 0 bases, with 9 bases between them. The germline CDR1 and CDR2 sequences are SGHNT and YYREEE (reference sequence). The CDR3 bases are TGTGCCAGCACCGGGGGTACGAACACCGGGGAGCTGTTTTTT. This translates into CASTGGTNTGELFF.

This rearrangement joins TRBV12-5 to TRBJ2-3; D possibly corresponds to TRBD2 (6 bases). This CDR3 is built from 14 residues. The germline V and J ends were trimmed by 6 bases and 2 bases, with 12 bases remaining between them. Germline values: CDR1 LGHNT, CDR2 FRNRAP. The CDR3 DNA is TGTGCTAGTGGGGTAGGCGGGGACACAGATACGCAGTATTTT. Protein sequence: CASGVGGDTDTQYF.

This clone was seen more than once but under ten times. This chain joins TRBV6-5 and TRBJ2-2, with D tentatively TRBD1 (5 bases). The V end was cut by 4 bases, the J end by 0 bases, with 6 bases between. Germline V gives CDR1 MNHEY, CDR2 SVGAGI. The CDR3 has 14 amino acids. This chain's CDR3 is CASSSDTNTGELFF. Written as DNA, the CDR3 is TGTGCCAGCAGTTCGGACACGAACACCGGGGAGCTGTTTTTT.